This TCR beta chain is from a study of OX40 agonist ivuxolimab in advanced cancers. Study in general: Ivuxolimab, an antibody acting as an agonist of OX40 (CD134), was used to treat patients. Each dose-escalation patient presented with hepatocellular carcinoma, melanoma, renal cell or head and neck cancer.

Produced via immunoSEQ multiplex PCR; TCRdb's table is partial and in-frame only. The sample carries 45,000 to 70,000 clones, 75% to 90% recorded once. Patients were excluded for autoimmune disease history or systemic immunosuppression. Germline CDR1 reads SGHAT; CDR2 reads FQNNGV. CDR3 length equals 15 residues. Trimming shortened V by 5 bases and J by 6 bases, and 16 bases separated the two germline ends. The source of this sequence is an adult with an advanced solid tumor such as melanoma, head and neck, liver or kidney cancer. V is TRBV11-2 and J is TRBJ2-2; D assignment may be TRBD1 or TRBD2 (6 bases each). The source was CD4+ or CD8+ T cells sorted from blood, collected in a trial of the OX40 agonist ivuxolimab. Here the CDR3 reads CASSRAGGASGELFF. CDR3 sequence (DNA): TGTGCCAGCAGCCGTGCCGGGGGCGCGTCCGGGGAGCTGTTTTTT. The full variable domain, completed using reference TRBV11-2 and TRBJ2-2, is EAGVAQSPRYKIIEKRQSVAFWCNPISGHATLYWYQQILGQGPKLLIQFQNNGVVDDSQLPKDRFSAERLKGVDSTLKIQPAKLEDSAVYLCASSRAGGASGELFFGEGSRLTVL.